This T cell receptor beta chain was recovered during a study of blood T cell repertoires in COVID-19. Study as a whole: Acute-phase and convalescent COVID-19 samples originated in the United States, Italy and Spain. Sample material is recorded as cDNA or gDNA derived from T cells, B-cell-depleted T cells, or PBMCs.

The germline CDR1 and CDR2 sequences are SGHAT and FQNNGV. With 5 bases clipped from V and 2 bases from J, the junction kept 6 bases outside the gene matches. This CDR3 contains 16 residues. As processed by the authors: Using reference gene primer amplification, nucleated cell counts were estimated. TCRdb's copy holds only in-frame clones and misses some; the assay was immunoSEQ multiplex PCR. That table furnishes V, J and clone size, whereas the DNA furnished D and trimming. The sample consists of about 250,000 clones, about four fifths of them appearing once. This receptor was obtained from a man at least 80 years old with acute or convalescent COVID-19. Material for sequencing was peripheral blood. The rearrangement uses TRBV11-2 and TRBJ2-1, with 10 bases aligning to TRBD1. The CDR3 nucleotides are TGTGCCAGCAGCCCGGAGGACAGGGGGACCTACAATGAGCAGTTCTTC. Its translation: CASSPEDRGTYNEQFF.